Listed below are T cell receptor beta chains from one sample, sequenced in a study of blood T cells in healthy people across ages. TCRdb re-analysed the 5' RACE reads in MiXCR, keeping a single row per CDR3 protein. The repertoire has about 760,000 distinct CDR3 sequences, approximately 25% of them found once; the top ten carry 9.4%. The same sample was also studied in work on T cells of mothers and their children.

Input material: blood. These receptors all come from a boy under 18 in good health. The CDR3 runs from the conserved cysteine through the conserved F or W. The D gene is left open where the match is weak. Clone size is shown for a subset of rows, as once, few, many or a class of expanded clone.

d_gene | abundance | j_gene | v_gene | CDR3nt | CDR3aa
NA | NA | TRBJ2-5 | TRBV7-6 | TGTGCCAGCAGCCCATCCCTAGCGATCCAAGAGACCCAGTACTTC | CASSPSLAIQETQYF
TRBD1 | NA | TRBJ1-6 | TRBV10-3 | TGTGCCATCAGCCGGGACAGCCTTAATTCACCCCTCCACTTT | CAISRDSLNSPLHF
TRBD1 | NA | TRBJ1-5 | TRBV5-1 | TGCGCCAGCAGCTTGGGAGGGGGCGGTCAGCCCCAGCATTTT | CASSLGGGGQPQHF
TRBD1 | NA | TRBJ1-1 | TRBV6-2/TRBV6-3 | TGTGCCAGCAGTTACACAGGGGAGGGAACTGAAGCTTTCTTT | CASSYTGEGTEAFF
TRBD2 | NA | TRBJ2-3 | TRBV29-1 | TGCAGCGTTGAAGATCCTTTATCCGGGACTAGCGCCACAGATACGCAGTATTTT | CSVEDPLSGTSATDTQYF
TRBD1 | NA | TRBJ1-2 | TRBV5-1 | TGCGCCAGCAGCCCAGGGACAGAGAAAAATGGCTACACCTTC | CASSPGTEKNGYTF
NA | few | TRBJ1-2 | TRBV25-1 | TGTGCCAGCAGTACCCCACCTGGGGACGGCTACACCTTC | CASSTPPGDGYTF
TRBD2 | NA | TRBJ2-1 | TRBV20-1 | TGCAGTGCTGCCACTAGCGGGAAGTACAATGAGCAGTTCTTC | CSAATSGKYNEQFF
TRBD1 | few | TRBJ2-6 | TRBV9 | TGTGCCAGCAGCGCAACGACAGGGGCTGGGGCCAACGTCCTGACTTTC | CASSATTGAGANVLTF
TRBD2 | NA | TRBJ2-3 | TRBV7-3 | TGTGCCAGCAGTCGCCCCCGGGGAGGGAGAACGGATACGCAGTATTTT | CASSRPRGGRTDTQYF
TRBD2 | NA | TRBJ2-7 | TRBV2 | TGTGCCAGCTCCCTAGCGGGAGGACGTAGGGAGCAGTACTTC | CASSLAGGRREQYF
NA | NA | TRBJ2-1 | TRBV24-1 | TGTGCCACCACCGCAGGAGTGTACAATGAGCAGTTCTTC | CATTAGVYNEQFF
NA | NA | TRBJ2-1 | TRBV3-1 | TGTGCCAGCAGCCAAGATTTTTTCGGCGGGATAAATGAGCAGTTCTTC | CASSQDFFGGINEQFF
TRBD2 | NA | TRBJ2-1 | TRBV29-1 | TGCAGCGTCATAACCGGGACTAGGTTGTACAGTGAGCAGTTCTTC | CSVITGTRLYSEQFF
TRBD1 | few | TRBJ1-1 | TRBV29-1 | TGCAGCGTTGAATCTAGGGGCCCAGGGGGCACTGAAGCTTTCTTT | CSVESRGPGGTEAFF
TRBD2 | few | TRBJ2-1 | TRBV5-1 | TGCGCCAGCGGGACTAGCGGCGTACACCGCAATGAGCAGTTCTTC | CASGTSGVHRNEQFF
NA | NA | TRBJ2-3 | TRBV7-2 | TGTGCCAGCAAAGAGTACGGGGATACGCAGTATTTT | CASKEYGDTQYF
NA | few | TRBJ2-7 | TRBV5-1 | TGCGCCAGCAGCTTGGGTTCAGCCTCCTACGAGCAGTACTTC | CASSLGSASYEQYF
NA | NA | TRBJ2-5 | TRBV7-9 | TGTGCCAGCAGCTTAGTTATCTTTTATCGGGCGGAGGAAGAGACCCAGTACTTC | CASSLVIFYRAEEETQYF
NA | NA | TRBJ2-1 | TRBV7-9 | TGTGCCAGCAGCTCACGGGACAATGAGCAGTTCTTC | CASSSRDNEQFF
NA | NA | TRBJ1-2 | TRBV4-2 | TGTGCCAGCAGCCAAGGGGGATTCATCGATGGCTACACCTTC | CASSQGGFIDGYTF
NA | few | TRBJ1-6 | TRBV2 | TGTGCCAGCAGAACGTACGGGAGTAATTCACCCCTCCACTTT | CASRTYGSNSPLHF
NA | few | TRBJ2-5 | TRBV10-3 | TGTGCCATCAGTGGAGGGTGGCAAGAGACCCAGTACTTC | CAISGGWQETQYF
TRBD1 | NA | TRBJ1-5 | TRBV12-3/TRBV12-4 | TGTGCCAGCCGGGACAGAAATAGCAATCAGCCCCAGCATTTT | CASRDRNSNQPQHF
NA | few | TRBJ2-7 | TRBV7-9 | TGTGCCAGCAGCCGGCGGGGCAGGGCGACCTACGAGCAGTACTTC | CASSRRGRATYEQYF
NA | few | TRBJ2-5 | TRBV5-4 | TGTGCCAGCAGCTTGGAGGAGCAAGAGACCCAGTACTTC | CASSLEEQETQYF
NA | NA | TRBJ2-1 | TRBV7-9 | TGTGCCAGCAGCTTTCCAGCGAGCAATGAGCAGTTCTTC | CASSFPASNEQFF
NA | few | TRBJ2-7 | TRBV27 | TGTGCCAGCGCATTTGGACGGACCTACGAGCAGTACTTC | CASAFGRTYEQYF
NA | NA | TRBJ2-7 | TRBV7-6 | TGTGCCAGCAGCTTAGCCAGGGAGTACGAGCAGTACTTC | CASSLAREYEQYF
TRBD1 | few | TRBJ2-7 | TRBV12-3/TRBV12-4 | TGTGCCAGCAGTTTTGGGACAGGGTTTGTGAAGGACGAGCAGTACTTC | CASSFGTGFVKDEQYF
TRBD1 | NA | TRBJ2-7 | TRBV5-1 | TGCGCCAGCAGCGCGGGACAGGGACTCCGCGAGCAGTACTTC | CASSAGQGLREQYF
NA | NA | TRBJ1-5 | TRBV19 | TGTGGCAGTAGTATAGAAGGACTTTATAGCAATCAGCCCCAGCATTTT | CGSSIEGLYSNQPQHF
TRBD2 | NA | TRBJ2-7 | TRBV29-1 | TGCAGCGTTAAGCGGGGCAGCTCCTACGAGCAGTACTTC | CSVKRGSSYEQYF
NA | NA | TRBJ2-2 | TRBV3-1 | TGTGCCAGCAGCCCGACCCCCTCCGGCGGGGAGCTGTTTTTT | CASSPTPSGGELFF
NA | NA | TRBJ2-2 | TRBV29-1 | TGCAGCGTTGAAGATCTCAAACAGGAGCTGTTTTTT | CSVEDLKQELFF
NA | NA | TRBJ1-4 | TRBV12-3/TRBV12-4 | TGTGCCAGCAGTTTAGCGTGGGCGGAAAATGAAAAACTGTTTTTT | CASSLAWAENEKLFF
NA | few | TRBJ1-4 | TRBV29-1 | TGCAGCGTCCCGGGGTCAACTAATGAAAAACTGTTTTTT | CSVPGSTNEKLFF
NA | NA | TRBJ2-3 | TRBV5-5 | TGTGCCAGCAGCATGCCTGTCGATATCGGCACAGATACGCAGTATTTT | CASSMPVDIGTDTQYF
NA | NA | TRBJ2-5 | TRBV7-9 | TGTGCCAGCAGCCGCCCCCCCCAGTCGGAGACCCAGTACTTC | CASSRPPQSETQYF
NA | NA | TRBJ1-4 | TRBV15 | TGTGCCACCAGCAGCGGAGGGACCAATGAAAAACTGTTTTTT | CATSSGGTNEKLFF
NA | NA | TRBJ1-1 | TRBV12-3/TRBV12-4 | TGTGCCAGCAGTTACGGACAAGTGAACACTGAAGCTTTCTTT | CASSYGQVNTEAFF
NA | few | TRBJ2-3 | TRBV6-5 | TGTGCCAGCAGTTACAGGGTCCAAGATACGCAGTATTTT | CASSYRVQDTQYF
NA | NA | TRBJ1-2 | TRBV29-1 | TGCAGCGTTGAAGAAGCGACAGGAGGCTACACCTTC | CSVEEATGGYTF
NA | NA | TRBJ2-4 | TRBV20-1 | TGCAGTGCGCGGCCGAGGTATAATTCGGGAAACATTCAGTACTTC | CSARPRYNSGNIQYF
TRBD1 | NA | TRBJ2-1 | TRBV29-1 | TGCAGCGCAAACAGGGGAAAGGCTTACAATGAGCAGTTCTTC | CSANRGKAYNEQFF
TRBD2 | NA | TRBJ2-3 | TRBV4-3 | TGCGCCAGCAGCCTGAAGCGGGGGGGTAGCACAGATACGCAGTATTTT | CASSLKRGGSTDTQYF